This is a list of T cell receptor beta chains from one sample in a study of cytomegalovirus exposure and HLA in healthy donors. Assay: immunoSEQ multiplex PCR; the TCRdb copy retains only in-frame clones and omits some. The repertoire consists of around 94,000 clones, with over 85% occurring once and the leading ten covering 0.7% to 0.9%. Input material: PBMCs. These receptor sequences come from a woman aged 18-30 years in good health and CMV-seronegative. CDR3s leave out the opening cysteine and the closing phenylalanine or tryptophan.

v_call	cdr3_length	j_call	cdr3_aa
TRBV19	10	TRBJ2-1	ANSGAGAEQF
TRBV10-1	11	TRBJ1-1	ASSRTPNTEAF
TRBV5-1	13	TRBJ2-7	ASSGGGGDHYEQY
TRBV2	12	TRBJ1-4	ASRFGGGDEKLF
TRBV5-1	14	TRBJ2-7	ASSRTGTGGINEQY
TRBV5-1	14	TRBJ1-1	ASTPGDRTGATEAF
TRBV2	11	TRBJ2-4	ASSESPGDIQY
TRBV5-4	12	TRBJ2-3	ASSSGSHTDTQY
TRBV6-1	11	TRBJ1-2	ASSGQINYGYT
TRBV19	13	TRBJ1-5	ASSPRGVWDQPQH
TRBV2	12	TRBJ1-4	ASHKDRGNEKLF
TRBV19	13	TRBJ2-2	ASSTDRANTGELF
TRBV27	12	TRBJ2-7	ASSWGPGGGEQY
TRBV11-2	14	TRBJ2-2	ASSLGYDPRAGELF
TRBV15	14	TRBJ1-4	ATSTAQGRGNEKLF
TRBV5-1	9	TRBJ1-2	ASSPGYGYT
TRBV19	13	TRBJ2-1	ASSMGGRRDNEQF
TRBV5-1	15	TRBJ2-2	ASSTAHLTGGAGELF
TRBV6-1	12	TRBJ2-1	ATRWGTAYNEQF
TRBV6-5	12	TRBJ1-2	ASSYQGSYYGYT
TRBV10-1	19	TRBJ1-4	ASSAGTFYRGPYATNEKLF
TRBV6-1	12	TRBJ2-3	ASSLAGLGDTQY
TRBV27	15	TRBJ2-7	ASSLQVSGSEGYEQY
TRBV7-2	15	TRBJ1-1	ASSLDLAGGADTEAF